The rows below give T cell receptor beta chains drawn from one sample of a study of blood T cell repertoires in COVID-19. The data were produced by immunoSEQ multiplex PCR, yet TCRdb's version contains in-frame clones alone and is incomplete. Among over 250,000 clones listed, 85% to 90% were seen once. The source material was peripheral blood. All receptors come from a woman aged 45-65 years with COVID-19, enrolled during active disease. CDR3s include the opening cysteine and the closing phenylalanine or tryptophan. The order of the fields is clone size, D gene, V gene, J gene, CDR3 protein, CDR3 DNA. The D gene is left open where the match is weak. Clone size, where shown, is once, few, many, or a class for clones that have expanded.

clone_size: .; d_call: .; v_call: TRBV4-1; j_call: TRBJ1-4; cdr3_aa: CASSQPRGRFQGTTNEKLFF; cdr3_nt: TGCGCCAGCAGCCAACCCAGGGGAAGGTTTCAAGGGACAACTAATGAAAAACTGTTTTTT
clone_size: .; d_call: TRBD2; v_call: TRBV11-2; j_call: TRBJ2-3; cdr3_aa: CASSHSGRAYTDTQYF; cdr3_nt: TGTGCCAGCAGCCATAGCGGGAGGGCCTACACAGATACGCAGTATTTT
clone_size: .; d_call: .; v_call: TRBV6-2/TRBV6-3; j_call: TRBJ2-2; cdr3_aa: CASSRRGTGELFF; cdr3_nt: TGTGCCAGCAGCCGACGGGGGACCGGGGAGCTGTTTTTT
clone_size: .; d_call: .; v_call: TRBV6-5; j_call: TRBJ1-2; cdr3_aa: CASNTLDRNYGYTF; cdr3_nt: TGTGCCAGCAATACACTCGACAGAAACTATGGCTACACCTTC
clone_size: .; d_call: .; v_call: TRBV18; j_call: TRBJ1-1; cdr3_aa: CASSPQGNLNTEAFF; cdr3_nt: TGTGCCAGCTCACCACAGGGGAATCTGAACACTGAAGCTTTCTTT
clone_size: .; d_call: TRBD2; v_call: TRBV6-5; j_call: TRBJ2-2; cdr3_aa: CASSYSFSGSAGELFF; cdr3_nt: TGTGCCAGCAGTTACTCGTTTAGCGGGAGTGCCGGGGAGCTGTTTTTT
clone_size: .; d_call: TRBD2; v_call: TRBV27; j_call: TRBJ2-3; cdr3_aa: CASRIRGRAYVPDTQYF; cdr3_nt: TGTGCCAGCAGGATCCGGGGGAGGGCCTACGTTCCAGATACGCAGTATTTT
clone_size: once; d_call: TRBD1; v_call: TRBV5-5; j_call: TRBJ2-1; cdr3_aa: CASTPGTGSYNEQFF; cdr3_nt: TGTGCCAGCACCCCCGGGACAGGGTCCTACAATGAGCAGTTCTTC
clone_size: .; d_call: .; v_call: TRBV5-1; j_call: TRBJ2-7; cdr3_aa: CASSPSPGLGYEQYF; cdr3_nt: TGCGCCAGCAGCCCCTCCCCGGGACTGGGCTACGAGCAGTACTTC
clone_size: .; d_call: TRBD2; v_call: TRBV6-4; j_call: TRBJ2-3; cdr3_aa: CASSVVAGVTDTQYF; cdr3_nt: TGTGCCAGCAGTGTGGTAGCGGGAGTTACAGATACGCAGTATTTT
clone_size: once; d_call: .; v_call: TRBV5-1; j_call: TRBJ2-7; cdr3_aa: CASSLSGRGVSYEQYF; cdr3_nt: TGCGCCAGCAGCTTGTCGGGCAGGGGGGTATCCTACGAGCAGTACTTC
clone_size: .; d_call: .; v_call: TRBV3-1/TRBV3-2; j_call: TRBJ2-1; cdr3_aa: CASSAGYNEQFF; cdr3_nt: TGTGCCAGCAGCGCGGGATACAATGAGCAGTTCTTC
clone_size: .; d_call: .; v_call: TRBV5-4; j_call: TRBJ2-7; cdr3_aa: CASSGGLGGEQYF; cdr3_nt: TGTGCCAGCAGCGGAGGACTAGGGGGAGAGCAGTACTTC
clone_size: once; d_call: TRBD1; v_call: TRBV5-5; j_call: TRBJ2-1; cdr3_aa: CASSLWDRGHNEQFF; cdr3_nt: TGTGCCAGCAGCTTGTGGGACAGGGGGCACAATGAGCAGTTCTTC
clone_size: once; d_call: TRBD1; v_call: TRBV30; j_call: TRBJ2-7; cdr3_aa: CAWSFGTGFYEQYF; cdr3_nt: TGTGCCTGGAGTTTCGGGACAGGGTTTTACGAGCAGTACTTC
clone_size: .; d_call: .; v_call: TRBV4-2; j_call: TRBJ1-1; cdr3_aa: CASSQGLRQNTEAFF; cdr3_nt: TGTGCCAGCAGCCAAGGGCTTAGACAGAACACTGAAGCTTTCTTT
clone_size: .; d_call: TRBD1; v_call: TRBV10-3; j_call: TRBJ2-3; cdr3_aa: CAISVNRGSTDTQYF; cdr3_nt: TGTGCCATCAGTGTGAACAGGGGGAGCACAGATACGCAGTATTTT
clone_size: .; d_call: .; v_call: TRBV30; j_call: TRBJ1-2; cdr3_aa: CAWSPGQFYGYTF; cdr3_nt: TGTGCCTGGAGTCCTGGACAGTTCTATGGCTACACCTTC
clone_size: .; d_call: TRBD1; v_call: TRBV2; j_call: TRBJ1-5; cdr3_aa: CATDFDRGSNQPQHF; cdr3_nt: TGTGCCACGGACTTTGACAGGGGCAGCAATCAGCCCCAGCATTTT
clone_size: .; d_call: TRBD1; v_call: TRBV5-6; j_call: TRBJ2-2; cdr3_aa: CASSPRRTGTANTGELFF; cdr3_nt: TGTGCCAGCAGCCCCCGGAGGACAGGGACCGCGAACACCGGGGAGCTGTTTTTT